This T cell receptor beta chain was identified during a study of shared clonotypes between healthy human individuals. Study-level information: CD4 naive cells filled three plates per donor, CD4 memory three, CD8 naive two and CD8 memory one.

Naive CD8 isolation took CD45RO-negative cells positively selected for CCR7 and excluded terminally differentiated effector memory CD45RA+ cells. Caucasian adults residing in Nashville, Tennessee made up all the donors. Sequencing was performed with immunoSEQ multiplex PCR; in TCRdb, only in-frame clones are kept and a portion is missing. The data contain roughly 2.1 million clones, 85% to 95% of them singletons. CDR1 is SEHNR and CDR2 is FQNEAQ in the germline V gene (reference sequence). Trimming removed 7 bases at V and 2 bases at J, with 20 bases between. The CDR3 length is 16 residues. A single count supports this clone.

The sequence was obtained from a man aged 18 to 29 in good health. Some clones in this sample may be carry-over from other donors' samples. This rearrangement joins TRBV7-9 to TRBJ2-5; D is possibly TRBD1 or TRBD2 (6 bases each). Sequencing was done on a sample of naive CD8+ T cells from PBMCs. In DNA, the CDR3 is TGTGCCAGCACCCCAACAGGGTATGGGGGGCAAGAGACCCAGTACTTC. Its protein product is CASTPTGYGGQETQYF.